This TCR beta chain comes out of a study of T cells in Graves' hyperthyroidism and ophthalmopathy. Study-wide results and limits: Most clonotypes expanded in thyroid above 0.001 were likewise present in blood. Using 13 V-J features, a model discriminated ophthalmopathy from stable hyperthyroidism.

Amplification yielded TCR beta CDR3 regions, with RNA transcripts as the source. TCR CDR3 underwent first-round RT-PCR with the HTBI primer set. TCRdb redid the calling of the multiplex PCR reads with MiXCR, one entry per CDR3 protein. This table has about 740,000 distinct CDR3 sequences, about 14% appearing once. In its sample, this clonotype was seen many times. What it recognizes is unknown. Stable disease denoted Graves' hyperthyroidism without ophthalmopathy progression within 18 months. Fresh peripheral blood, 10 ml, yielded the PBMCs. The origin of this receptor is a woman younger than 30 with Graves' hyperthyroidism. The sequenced sample was blood.

In DNA form, the CDR3 reads TGTGCCAGCAGCCGAGGGGGATCTAGCAATGAGCAGTTCTTC. This sequence encodes CASSRGGSSNEQFF. This chain connects TRBV7-2 to TRBJ2-1; possible D gene TRBD1, 6 bases. The CDR3 is 14 residues long. Trimming shortened V by 5 bases and J by 6 bases, and 14 bases separated the two germline ends. The germline gives CDR1 SGHTA, CDR2 FQGNSA.